The present T cell receptor beta chain was sequenced within a study of metastatic and nonmetastatic thyroid tumors. V lost 6 bases and J lost 0, with 8 bases in between. The CDR3 spans 14 residues. The germline CDR1 and CDR2 sequences are MDHEN and SYDVKM. TCRdb re-processed the PCR reads through MiXCR. The sample shows 20,000 to 30,000 clones, about 15% of them seen only once. Patients were all untreated before their thyroid surgery. The table lists this clone with many counts. This receptor was obtained from a female donor with papillary thyroid cancer or a benign thyroid nodule (not recorded which). Some clones in this sample may be carry-over from other donors' samples. The sequenced material came from blood. The chain recombines TRBV28 with TRBJ2-2, with a weak D call TRBD2 (6 bases). For the CDR3, the DNA is TGTGCCAGCAGGAGCGGGCCGAACACCGGGGAGCTGTTTTTT. Its protein product is CASRSGPNTGELFF.